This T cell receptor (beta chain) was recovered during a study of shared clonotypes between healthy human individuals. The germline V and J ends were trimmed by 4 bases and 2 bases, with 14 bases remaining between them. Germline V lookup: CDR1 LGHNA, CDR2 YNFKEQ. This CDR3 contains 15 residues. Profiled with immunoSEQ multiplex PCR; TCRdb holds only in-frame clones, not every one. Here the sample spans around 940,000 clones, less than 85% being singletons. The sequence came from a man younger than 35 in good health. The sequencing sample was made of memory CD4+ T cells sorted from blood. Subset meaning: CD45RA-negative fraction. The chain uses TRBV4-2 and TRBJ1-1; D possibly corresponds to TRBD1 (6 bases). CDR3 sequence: CASSPITGSNTEAFF. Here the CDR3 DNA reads TGTGCCAGCAGCCCCATAACAGGGTCCAACACTGAAGCTTTCTTT.